These 30 T cell receptor beta chains were all obtained from the same sample, sequenced in a study of response to subunit inactivated influenza vaccine. TCRdb recomputed calls from the RT-PCR reads with MiXCR, one row per CDR3 protein. The sample carries about 700,000 distinct CDR3 sequences, 11% to 15% recorded once. The sequencing used PBMCs from blood, collected roughly 15 days before vaccination. Receptors originate from a man in his forties or fifties who received an inactivated influenza vaccine.

The chain links TRBV20-1 to TRBJ2-5; D is possibly TRBD2 (5 bases). V was shortened by 3 bases and J by 7 bases, with 9 bases between the two germline ends. Per germline, CDR1 DFQATT and CDR2 SNEGSKA (reference sequence). The CDR3 totals 11 residues. This CDR3 is CSASPGGTQYF. Written as DNA, the CDR3 is TGCAGTGCTAGCCCAGGAGGGACCCAGTACTTC.

The chain combines TRBV5-1 with TRBJ2-7, with 7 bases that match TRBD2. The trim removed 2 bases at V and 6 bases at J, leaving 5 bases unmatched. The germline CDR1 and CDR2 sequences are SGHRS and YFSETQ. The CDR3 has 13 residues. This chain's CDR3 is CASSFAGDGEQYF. The CDR3 DNA is TGCGCCAGCAGCTTTGCGGGAGACGGCGAGCAGTACTTC.

The chain combines TRBV5-1 with TRBJ2-3; 8 positions match TRBD1. Germline V gene lookup returns CDR1 SGHRS and CDR2 YFSETQ. The V and J ends lost 4 bases and 4 bases, in that order; junction bases with no gene match: 5. CDR3 size: 14 residues. DNA of the CDR3: TGCGCCAGCAGCCGACAGGGGAGAGCAGATACGCAGTATTTT. Its protein product is CASSRQGRADTQYF.

This CDR3 reads CASGWTGGVEQYF. CDR3 DNA sequence: TGCGCCAGCGGGTGGACAGGGGGCGTCGAGCAGTACTTC. The chain combines TRBV10-1 with TRBJ2-7, with 11 bases that match TRBD1. The CDR3 totals 13 residues. V dropped 8 bases and J dropped 6; count of bases not matched to a gene: 6. Germline values: CDR1 WNHNN, CDR2 SYGVQD (reference sequence).

This clonotype was seen a few times. The genes are TRBV12-3 or TRBV12-4 and TRBJ2-1; 13 bases agree with TRBD2. There are 12 residues in the CDR3. V lost 5 bases, J lost 12 bases, and 1 base stayed unmatched. The CDR3 DNA reads as TGTGCCAGCAGTGGACTAGCGGGGGTGCAGTTCTTC. It translates to CASSGLAGVQFF.

There are a few counts of this clonotype. This chain joins TRBV5-1 and TRBJ1-2, with TRBD1 matching over 9 bases. The CDR3 extends over 16 amino acids. From germline, CDR1 is SGHRS and CDR2 YFSETQ. The ends lost 4 bases at V and 2 bases at J; junction bases unmatched: 9. CDR3 residues: CASSGYRGQGNYGYTF. Written as DNA, the CDR3 is TGCGCCAGCAGCGGCTACCGAGGACAGGGGAACTATGGCTACACCTTC.

This clonotype has a count of ten or more. The V and J genes are TRBV5-6 and TRBJ2-2; TRBD2 aligns across 7 bases. V shed 7 bases and J 5 bases; nucleotides not matched to a gene: 5. CDR1 and CDR2 (germline): SGHDT, YYEEEE. The CDR3 runs 13 residues. The CDR3 coding sequence is TGTGCCAGCCTCTCCGGGGGGACCGGGGAGCTGTTTTTT. It translates to CASLSGGTGELFF. Full variable domain (rest looked up from reference TRBV5-6 and TRBJ2-2): DAGVTQSPTHLIKTRGQQVTLRCSPKSGHDTVSWYQQALGQGPQFIFQYYEEEERQRGNFPDRFSGHQFPNYSSELNVNALLLGDSALYLCASLSGGTGELFFGEGSRLTVL.

The chain recombines TRBV7-2 with TRBJ2-5; D gene ambiguous. Deletions cut 3 bases from V and 3 bases from J, with 5 bases between. The CDR3 sequence is 12 residues long. CDR1 SGHTA and CDR2 FQGNSA come from the germline V gene. The CDR3 here is CASSFAEETQYF. DNA for the CDR3: TGTGCCAGCAGCTTTGCAGAAGAGACCCAGTACTTC. The full variable domain, rest sourced from reference TRBV7-2 and TRBJ2-5, is GAGVSQSPSNKVTEKGKDVELRCDPISGHTALYWYRQSLGQGLEFLIYFQGNSAPDKSGLPSDRFSAERTGGSVSTLTIQRTQQEDSAVYLCASSFAEETQYFGPGTRLLVL.

This clonotype was picked up a small number of times. The chain has TRBV9 and TRBJ2-3, with D perhaps TRBD1 or TRBD2 (6 bases each). This CDR3 is built from 15 residues. Germline CDR1 SGDLS, CDR2 YYNGEE. Trimming stripped 2 bases from V and 4 bases from J, with 14 bases between. The CDR3: CASSVASRGADTQYF. The CDR3 nucleotides are TGTGCCAGCAGCGTGGCCTCGAGGGGGGCAGATACGCAGTATTTT.

The V call is TRBV12-3 or TRBV12-4, the J call TRBJ2-1; the match to TRBD1 covers 9 bases. J gave up 7 bases and V 3 bases, and 7 bases lay outside the gene matches. This CDR3 has 15 residues. The CDR3 reads CASSFRDRVTNEQFF. The DNA of the CDR3 is TGTGCCAGCAGTTTCCGGGACAGGGTAACAAATGAGCAGTTCTTC.

The chain joins TRBV6-2 or TRBV6-3 to TRBJ2-3, with TRBD2 identical over 8 bases. The CDR3 is 15 residues long. CDR1 and CDR2 (germline): MNHEY, SVGEGT. The V gene end was trimmed by 6 bases and the J gene end by 3 bases; junction bases not matched to a gene: 8. CDR3 nucleotides: TGTGCCAGCAGGGGAGGACTAGCCCCTACAGATACGCAGTATTTT. Encoded protein: CASRGGLAPTDTQYF.

The V gene is TRBV20-1, the J gene TRBJ2-5; possibly TRBD1 or TRBD2 for D (7 bases each). The V gene lost 5 bases and the J gene lost 5 bases, with 21 bases spanning the gap. The CDR3 totals 15 residues. The germline V gene encodes CDR1 DFQATT and CDR2 SNEGSKA (reference sequence). In nucleotides, the CDR3 is TGCAGTGCTCCCTCAGGGGGGGGGGCGTGGGAGACCCAGTACTTC. This codes for CSAPSGGGAWETQYF.

The V and J genes are TRBV4-1 and TRBJ2-1; 8 positions agree with TRBD2. Germline V gene sequence: CDR1 MGHRA, CDR2 YSYEKL. The V and J ends lost 0 bases and 3 bases, in that order; junction bases with no gene match: 7. The CDR3 has 17 amino acids. Here the CDR3 DNA reads TGCGCCAGCAGCCAAGAGTGGTCTAGCGGGCTCTACAATGAGCAGTTCTTC. Translating gives CASSQEWSSGLYNEQFF.

V usage is TRBV6-2 or TRBV6-3 and J usage is TRBJ2-3, with 7 bases identical to TRBD1. This CDR3 region has 15 residues. J gave up 3 bases and V 0 bases, and 3 bases lay outside the gene matches. Germline CDR1 MNHEY, CDR2 SVGEGT. CDR3 bases: TGTGCCAGCAGTTACTCCGGGACAGTTACAGATACGCAGTATTTT. Amino acid sequence: CASSYSGTVTDTQYF.

This clonotype was recorded a few times. The chain combines TRBV20-1 with TRBJ1-5; 7 bases line up with TRBD1. J lost 5 bases, V lost 3 bases, and 13 bases had no gene match. The CDR3 is made up of 16 amino acids. The germline V gene has CDR1 DFQATT and CDR2 SNEGSKA (reference sequence). This CDR3 is CSASSQPTGRHQPQHF. The CDR3 DNA is TGCAGTGCTAGTTCCCAACCGACAGGGAGGCATCAGCCCCAGCATTTT.

The rearrangement joins TRBV12-3 or TRBV12-4 to TRBJ2-7; 8 nucleotides line up with TRBD1. CDR3 size: 17 residues. Trimming removed 7 bases from V and 3 bases from J; junction bases left unmatched: 17. In nucleotides, the CDR3 is TGTGCCAGCATTTTGTGGGGCGGACAGGGCCCTATCTACGAGCAGTACTTC. It yields the protein CASILWGGQGPIYEQYF.

This clonotype was seen a handful of times. This chain links TRBV11-2 with TRBJ2-7; 7 bases are shared with TRBD2. Germline lookup yields CDR1 SGHAT and CDR2 FQNNGV. This CDR3 comprises 18 residues. Trimming removed 2 bases from V and 2 bases from J; junction bases left unmatched: 15. In DNA form, the CDR3 reads TGTGCCAGCAGCTTACGGCAATCTGGGACTAAGGAGACCTACGAGCAGTACTTC. It specifies CASSLRQSGTKETYEQYF. The full variable domain, with the rest looked up from reference TRBV11-2 and TRBJ2-7, is EAGVAQSPRYKIIEKRQSVAFWCNPISGHATLYWYQQILGQGPKLLIQFQNNGVVDDSQLPKDRFSAERLKGVDSTLKIQPAKLEDSAVYLCASSLRQSGTKETYEQYFGPGTRLTVT.

This clonotype occurred a few times. This chain uses TRBV6-5 with TRBJ2-4; TRBD2 agrees at 7 bases. The germline V gene encodes CDR1 MNHEY and CDR2 SVGAGI. CDR3 length: 14 amino acids. J gave up 7 bases and V 0 bases, and 3 bases lay outside the gene matches. CDR3 DNA sequence: TGTGCCAGCAGTTACTCGGAGGGAGGGAACATTCAGTACTTC. This encodes CASSYSEGGNIQYF.

The table lists this clonotype with many counts. The CDR3 DNA follows: TGTGCCAGCAGCCTGACAGTTAATGAAAAACTGTTTTTT. Translation: CASSLTVNEKLFF. The chain is built from TRBV7-9 and TRBJ1-4; D might be TRBD1 (5 bases). The CDR3 length is 13 residues. The germline gives CDR1 SEHNR, CDR2 FQNEAQ (reference sequence). Trimming cost V 5 bases and J 4 bases, with 8 bases left between them. The whole variable domain, remainder taken from reference TRBV7-9 and TRBJ1-4, is DTGVSQNPRHKITKRGQNVTFRCDPISEHNRLYWYRQTLGQGPEFLTYFQNEAQLEKSRLLSDRFSAERPKGSFSTLEIQRTEQGDSAMYLCASSLTVNEKLFFGSGTQLSVL.

Only a few counts were recorded for this clonotype. This rearrangement joins TRBV29-1 to TRBJ2-7; D call uncertain. CDR3 size: 13 residues. With 1 base removed from V and 0 bases from J, the gap between germline ends came to 7 bases. Per the germline V gene, CDR1 is SQVTM and CDR2 is ANQGSEA. The CDR3 DNA is TGCAGCGTTGAAGGATATAGCTCCTACGAGCAGTACTTC. Protein: CSVEGYSSYEQYF.

The rearrangement uses TRBV20-1 and TRBJ2-7; TRBD2 matches at 7 bases. Per the germline V gene, CDR1 is DFQATT and CDR2 is SNEGSKA (reference sequence). The CDR3 has 16 residues. V was pared by 0 bases and J by 3 bases, with 11 bases of the junction left unmatched. The CDR3 nucleotides read TGCAGTGCTAGAGACGGGAGTGCGGGAGCATTCTACGAGCAGTACTTC. It yields the protein CSARDGSAGAFYEQYF.

This chain joins TRBV12-3 or TRBV12-4 and TRBJ1-5; 11 bases align to TRBD1. V shed 6 bases, J shed 0 bases, and the junction held 7 bases outside the gene matches. The CDR3 contains 17 residues. Here the CDR3 reads CASRPGTGGYSNQPQHF. CDR3 DNA: TGTGCCAGCAGACCCGGGACAGGGGGTTATAGCAATCAGCCCCAGCATTTT.

This clonotype was picked up a small number of times. CDR3 DNA sequence: TGTGCCATCAGTGCCGGGGGTCTTATGGGGTATGGCTACACCTTC. This codes for CAISAGGLMGYGYTF. The rearrangement links TRBV10-3 to TRBJ1-2, with a tentative D call TRBD1 (5 bases). The germline CDR1 and CDR2 sequences are ENHRY and SYGVKD. This CDR3 is 15 amino acids long. The V end was cut by 4 bases, the J end by 5 bases, with 17 bases between.

The CDR3: CASSLGGRDSDTIYF. The DNA for the CDR3 is TGTGCCAGCAGTCTCGGGGGCAGGGACTCGGACACCATATATTTT. The rearrangement uses TRBV7-9 and TRBJ1-3; D is perhaps TRBD1 (6 bases). The germline V gene has CDR1 SEHNR and CDR2 FQNEAQ (reference sequence). The V and J ends lost 6 bases and 8 bases respectively, with 20 bases between them. This CDR3 is 15 amino acids long.

The J gene is TRBJ2-5, the V gene TRBV24-1; 10 positions agree with TRBD1. Germline V lookup: CDR1 KGHDR, CDR2 SFDVKD. The CDR3 runs to 18 residues. With V trimmed by 4 bases and J by 3 bases, 13 bases remained unmatched. The CDR3 sequence: CATSDPSPGTGAKETQYF. CDR3 nucleotides: TGTGCCACCAGTGACCCTAGTCCCGGGACAGGGGCAAAAGAGACCCAGTACTTC.

This sequence joins TRBV7-9 and TRBJ2-3; TRBD2 aligns across 8 bases. Trimming at V came to 4 bases and at J to 5 bases, leaving 8 bases not matched to a gene. The CDR3 covers 15 residues. Germline V gives CDR1 SEHNR, CDR2 FQNEAQ (reference sequence). CDR3 nucleotides: TGTGCCAGCAGCTCGACGGGAGGGCGGGAAGATACGCAGTATTTT. It is translated as CASSSTGGREDTQYF.

The J gene is TRBJ2-5, the V gene TRBV3-1; D is ambiguous. CDR3 length equals 13 residues. Trimming took 1 base from V and 7 from J, leaving 10 bases between them. Germline V lookup: CDR1 LGHDT, CDR2 YNNKEL (reference sequence). CDR3 protein: CASSQARIGTQYF. CDR3 nucleotide sequence: TGTGCCAGCAGCCAAGCAAGAATTGGGACCCAGTACTTC.

This clonotype was seen many times. The chain recombines TRBV7-2 with TRBJ2-7; maybe TRBD2 (7 bases). From germline, CDR1 is SGHTA and CDR2 FQGNSA. This CDR3 region has 15 residues. V was trimmed by 7 bases and J by 5 bases, leaving 21 bases between them. In DNA form, the CDR3 reads TGTGCCAGCACCCTAAGGGGGAGGGCGGGCGACGAGCAGTACTTC. Protein sequence: CASTLRGRAGDEQYF. Using reference TRBV7-2 and TRBJ2-7 for the parts outside the CDR3, the full variable domain is GAGVSQSPSNKVTEKGKDVELRCDPISGHTALYWYRQSLGQGLEFLIYFQGNSAPDKSGLPSDRFSAERTGGSVSTLTIQRTQQEDSAVYLCASTLRGRAGDEQYFGPGTRLTVT.

The chain recombines TRBV6-5 with TRBJ2-7, with D perhaps matching TRBD2 (6 bases). Trimming took 3 bases from V and 0 from J, leaving 12 bases between them. The CDR3 spans 15 residues. Germline CDR1 MNHEY, CDR2 SVGAGI. In DNA form, the CDR3 reads TGTGCCAGCAGTTATTACAGGACTACCTCCTACGAGCAGTACTTC. It translates to CASSYYRTTSYEQYF.

This clonotype was counted a few times. This sequence joins TRBV11-1 and TRBJ2-5, with 10 bases identical to TRBD1. Germline V gives CDR1 SGHAT, CDR2 FQDESV (reference sequence). The CDR3 contains 17 residues. With 2 bases clipped from V and 2 bases from J, the junction kept 8 bases outside the gene matches. The CDR3 region is CASSLTHGTGAQETQYF. The CDR3 bases are TGTGCCAGCAGCTTAACCCACGGGACAGGGGCTCAAGAGACCCAGTACTTC.